The 14 T cell receptor beta chains below all came from one sample that was sequenced in a study of memory CD4+ T cells and cytomegalovirus serostatus. Assay used: immunoSEQ multiplex PCR; TCRdb lists only in-frame clones, some missing. The profile shows 80,000 to 100,000 clones, about 80% of them singletons. Single viable CD3+CD4+CD8-CD45RO+ cells were sorted as the memory CD4+ T cells. Sequences were obtained from memory CD4+ T cells from blood. These TCRs come from an adult in good health and CMV-seropositive.

This chain uses TRBV11-2 with TRBJ2-5; possible D gene TRBD1, 6 bases. Germline V gene sequence: CDR1 SGHAT, CDR2 FQNNGV. Deletions cut 6 bases from V and 2 bases from J, with 13 bases between. This CDR3 spans 14 amino acids. The CDR3 reads CASRSGQGQETQYF. CDR3 DNA: TGTGCCAGCAGATCGGGGCAGGGGCAAGAGACCCAGTACTTC.

The chain recombines TRBV9 with TRBJ1-2; 11 bases are shared with TRBD1. The CDR3 has 15 amino acids. V lost 3 bases to trimming and J lost 4 bases; unmatched junction nucleotides: 5. The germline V gene has CDR1 SGDLS and CDR2 YYNGEE. In DNA form, the CDR3 reads TGTGCCAGCAGCGCGGGGACAGGGGGTCTCTATGGCTACACCTTC. Its protein is CASSAGTGGLYGYTF.

The V and J genes are TRBV6-1 and TRBJ2-1; TRBD1 agrees at 8 bases. The J segment lost 0 bases and the V segment lost 0 bases, leaving 7 bases of the junction unmatched. Germline values: CDR1 MNHNS, CDR2 SASEGT. The CDR3 consists of 18 residues. The CDR3: CASSEAVDRARSYNEQFF. DNA for the CDR3: TGTGCCAGCAGTGAAGCGGTGGACAGGGCCCGCTCCTACAATGAGCAGTTCTTC.

The rearrangement links TRBV18 to TRBJ2-1; TRBD2 is a possible D gene (5 bases). V gave up 3 bases and J gave up 11 bases, with 11 bases separating them. The length of the CDR3 is 12 residues. From germline, CDR1 is KGHSH and CDR2 LQKENI. This chain's CDR3 is CASSPGLPKQFF. The DNA for the CDR3 is TGTGCCAGCTCACCCGGACTCCCAAAGCAGTTCTTC. The full variable domain, completed using reference TRBV18 and TRBJ2-1, is NAGVMQNPRHLVRRRGQEARLRCSPMKGHSHVYWYRQLPEEGLKFMVYLQKENIIDESGMPKERFSAEFPKEGPSILRIQQVVRGDSAAYFCASSPGLPKQFFGPGTRLTVL.

The rearrangement links TRBV15 to TRBJ2-2; 8 nucleotides match TRBD2. Germline V gene lookup returns CDR1 LNHNV and CDR2 YYDKDF (reference sequence). There are 16 residues in the CDR3. Trimming removed 0 bases from V and 4 bases from J; junction bases left unmatched: 4. The CDR3: CATSRDAAGGTGELFF. CDR3 bases: TGTGCCACCAGCAGAGATGCGGCGGGGGGCACCGGGGAGCTGTTTTTT.

The chain uses TRBV7-3 and TRBJ1-1; D perhaps matches TRBD1 (5 bases). This CDR3 spans 13 amino acids. V lost 2 bases to trimming and J lost 11 bases, with 15 bases between them. Germline V gene sequence: CDR1 SGHTA, CDR2 FQGTGA. CDR3 sequence reads: CASSLQRGSDAFF. The CDR3 DNA sequence: TGTGCCAGCAGCTTACAGCGGGGGAGCGACGCTTTCTTT.

The J gene is TRBJ2-7, the V gene TRBV10-3; 8 bases are a match to TRBD1. The CDR3 totals 14 residues. Germline CDR1 reads ENHRY; CDR2 reads SYGVKD. V dropped 3 bases and J dropped 1; count of bases not matched to a gene: 2. CDR3 amino acids: CAISDRGLSYEQYF. The CDR3, as DNA: TGTGCCATCAGTGACAGGGGGCTTTCCTACGAGCAGTACTTC.

The rearrangement links TRBV18 to TRBJ2-3; D uncertain. Germline CDR1 KGHSH, CDR2 LQKENI. The CDR3 consists of 14 residues. V shed 6 bases and J shed 5 bases, with 15 bases lying between them. The CDR3 spells CASSPTLRVDTQYF. As DNA, the CDR3 is TGTGCCAGCTCCCCGACTCTGAGAGTAGATACGCAGTATTTT.

This chain uses TRBV6-1 with TRBJ2-7; D is undetermined. CDR1 is MNHNS and CDR2 is SASEGT in the germline V gene. V lost 1 base, J lost 2 bases, and 12 bases lay in between. The CDR3 has 15 amino acids. CDR3 in amino acids: CASSEGPDGPYEQYF. CDR3 in DNA: TGTGCCAGCAGTGAAGGACCGGACGGTCCCTACGAGCAGTACTTC.

This clone came up once. The chain has TRBV5-4 and TRBJ2-7; no definite D call. The CDR3 runs to 14 residues. Germline V lookup: CDR1 SGHNT, CDR2 YYREEE (reference sequence). V was trimmed by 0 bases and J by 2 bases, leaving 9 bases between them. The DNA for the CDR3 is TGTGCCAGCAGCTTGGTAGGGCCGACCTACGAGCAGTACTTC. Translating it yields CASSLVGPTYEQYF. Based on the CDR3 plus reference TRBV5-4 and TRBJ2-7, the full variable domain is ETGVTQSPTHLIKTRGQQVTLRCSSQSGHNTVSWYQQALGQGPQFIFQYYREEENGRGNFPPRFSGLQFPNYSSELNVNALELDDSALYLCASSLVGPTYEQYFGPGTRLTVT.

V and J are TRBV4-1 and TRBJ1-1, with D unresolved. This CDR3 is built from 14 residues. CDR1 is MGHRA, CDR2 YSYEKL, per germline. The V and J ends lost 3 bases and 1 base respectively, with 9 bases between them. CDR3 bases: TGCGCCAGCAGCCAGATAACGGAGAACACTGAAGCTTTCTTT. Protein sequence: CASSQITENTEAFF.

The rearrangement uses TRBV19 and TRBJ1-4; D possibly corresponds to TRBD1 (5 bases). Germline CDR1 and CDR2: LNHDA and SQIVND (reference sequence). This CDR3 spans 13 amino acids. Trimming stripped 8 bases from V and 7 bases from J, with 14 bases between. The DNA of the CDR3 is TGTGCCAGTGGGGGACCGTCTGGTGAAAAACTGTTTTTT. Its protein is CASGGPSGEKLFF. The full variable domain, rest sourced from reference TRBV19 and TRBJ1-4, is DGGITQSPKYLFRKEGQNVTLSCEQNLNHDAMYWYRQDPGQGLRLIYYSQIVNDFQKGDIAEGYSVSREKKESFPLTVTSAQKNPTAFYLCASGGPSGEKLFFGSGTQLSVL.

This clone was observed once. The chain employs TRBV10-3 and TRBJ1-2, with D tentatively TRBD1 (5 bases). V was trimmed by 11 bases and J by 4 bases, leaving 17 bases between them. The CDR3 length is 13 residues. CDR1 is ENHRY, CDR2 SYGVKD, per germline. The CDR3 protein is CASTGRLLYGYTF. CDR3 nucleotide sequence: TGTGCCTCGACGGGACGGTTGCTCTATGGCTACACCTTC.

This chain connects TRBV7-2 to TRBJ2-5, with a possible D match to TRBD1 (6 bases). Looked up from germline, CDR1 is SGHTA and CDR2 is FQGNSA. V lost 6 bases to trimming and J lost 5 bases, with 19 bases between them. The CDR3 covers 15 residues. CDR3 sequence (DNA): TGTGCCAGCAGGAGGGACACATCTCCTCGGGAGACCCAGTACTTC. Residues: CASRRDTSPRETQYF.